A single sample is the source of the 14 T cell receptor beta chains below, sequenced in a study of T cell changes during pregnancy in multiple sclerosis. Generated by immunoSEQ multiplex PCR, the TCRdb table keeps only in-frame clones and is missing some. The sample lists about 33,000 clones, 91% occurring once. This material consisted of CD4+ T cells from peripheral blood mononuclear cells, taken in the third trimester of pregnancy. These receptors originate from a female donor in good health, enrolled as a control in a pregnancy study.

This sequence joins TRBV28 and TRBJ1-2; D is ambiguous. This CDR3 region has 12 residues. Per the germline V gene, CDR1 is MDHEN and CDR2 is SYDVKM. With 5 bases removed from V and 2 bases from J, the gap between germline ends came to 6 bases. CDR3 loop: CASSIQNYGYTF. CDR3 nucleotide sequence: TGTGCCAGCAGTATTCAGAACTATGGCTACACCTTC.

This clone is a singleton in its sample. J is TRBJ2-5 and V is TRBV14, with D maybe TRBD2 (6 bases). CDR3 length: 12 residues. The ends were cut back, 1 base at V and 6 bases at J, with 6 bases in the middle. Germline values: CDR1 SGHDN, CDR2 FVKESK. The CDR3 protein is CASSQGGKTQYF. The CDR3 DNA reads TGTGCCAGCAGCCAAGGCGGGAAGACCCAGTACTTC.

The rearrangement links TRBV5-1 to TRBJ2-1; 8 bases are a match to TRBD1. Germline V gene sequence: CDR1 SGHRS, CDR2 YFSETQ. V lost 0 bases to trimming and J lost 0 bases; unmatched junction nucleotides: 17. The CDR3 runs to 21 residues. The CDR3 protein is CASSLAGQGPLGSSSYNEQFF. DNA for the CDR3: TGCGCCAGCAGCTTGGCCGGACAGGGCCCACTCGGAAGTAGCTCCTACAATGAGCAGTTCTTC.

This chain joins TRBV11-1 and TRBJ2-2, with TRBD2 identical over 13 bases. Trimming removed 5 bases from V and 6 bases from J; junction bases left unmatched: 15. The CDR3 has 19 residues. CDR1 and CDR2 from the germline V gene are SGHAT and FQDESV (reference sequence). CDR3 sequence (DNA): TGTGCCAGCAGCCCGGGCCTTGGACTAGCGGGAGCCCCATCCGGGGAGCTGTTTTTT. Its translation: CASSPGLGLAGAPSGELFF. The full variable domain, completed using reference TRBV11-1 and TRBJ2-2, is EAEVAQSPRYKITEKSQAVAFWCDPISGHATLYWYRQILGQGPELLVQFQDESVVDDSQLPKDRFSAERLKGVDSTLKIQPAELGDSAMYLCASSPGLGLAGAPSGELFFGEGSRLTVL.

The chain links TRBV5-1 to TRBJ2-3; 7 nucleotides agree with TRBD1. The CDR3 spans 16 residues. Germline V gene data show CDR1 as SGHRS and CDR2 as YFSETQ. Trimming removed 0 bases from V and 3 bases from J; junction bases left unmatched: 7. The CDR3 region has the DNA TGCGCCAGCAGCTTGGAACGGACAGGAGTTACAGATACGCAGTATTTT. This gives the protein CASSLERTGVTDTQYF.

V gene TRBV5-4 combines with J gene TRBJ2-1; 8 bases align to TRBD2. The CDR3 runs 15 residues. The germline CDR1 and CDR2 sequences are SGHNT and YYREEE (reference sequence). V dropped 3 bases and J dropped 5; count of bases not matched to a gene: 7. CDR3 sequence reads: CASSSGGSGDNEQFF. The CDR3 region has the DNA TGTGCCAGCAGCTCTGGCGGTAGCGGGGACAATGAGCAGTTCTTC.

The DNA for the CDR3 is TGTGCCACCAGCAGAGGGGCTAGCGGGATCGGTGAGCAGTTCTTC. Its translation is CATSRGASGIGEQFF. The chain links TRBV15 to TRBJ2-1, with TRBD2 matching 9 bases. V dropped 1 base and J dropped 9; count of bases not matched to a gene: 7. The CDR3 extends over 15 amino acids. Germline V gene data show CDR1 as LNHNV and CDR2 as YYDKDF (reference sequence).

Only one count was recorded for this clone. CDR3 sequence reads: CSVRRDRPIYYEQYF. CDR3 sequence (DNA): TGCAGCGTGCGACGGGACAGGCCGATTTACTACGAGCAGTACTTC. The rearrangement joins TRBV29-1 to TRBJ2-7; 8 nucleotides agree with TRBD1. The CDR3 loop spans 15 amino acids. With 6 bases clipped from V and 3 bases from J, the junction kept 13 bases outside the gene matches. CDR1 is SQVTM, CDR2 ANQGSEA, per germline.

The V and J genes are TRBV7-2 and TRBJ1-2; 11 bases map to TRBD1. The germline V gene has CDR1 SGHTA and CDR2 FQGNSA. The CDR3 spans 15 residues. Unmatched junction bases numbered 2, after V lost 5 bases and J lost 0 bases. CDR3 region: CASSLGQGANYGYTF. The CDR3, as DNA: TGTGCCAGCAGCCTGGGACAGGGGGCTAACTATGGCTACACCTTC.

The rearrangement uses TRBV2 and TRBJ2-7, with TRBD2 identical over 9 bases. Looked up from germline, CDR1 is SNHLY and CDR2 is FYNNEI. With V trimmed by 1 base and J by 0 bases, 7 bases remained unmatched. This CDR3 is 17 amino acids long. CDR3 region: CASSEEGSGRLSYEQYF. The CDR3 coding sequence is TGTGCCAGCAGTGAAGAAGGTAGCGGGAGACTCTCCTACGAGCAGTACTTC. Full variable domain (rest looked up from reference TRBV2 and TRBJ2-7): EPEVTQTPSHQVTQMGQEVILRCVPISNHLYFYWYRQILGQKVEFLVSFYNNEISEKSEIFDDQFSVERPDGSNFTLKIRSTKLEDSAMYFCASSEEGSGRLSYEQYFGPGTRLTVT.

The rearrangement uses TRBV2 and TRBJ2-3; 10 nucleotides align to TRBD1. Unmatched junction bases numbered 3, after V lost 4 bases and J lost 2 bases. Germline V lookup: CDR1 SNHLY, CDR2 FYNNEI. The length of the CDR3 is 15 residues. CDR3 sequence reads: CASSVDRGNTDTQYF. CDR3 DNA sequence: TGTGCCAGCAGTGTGGACAGGGGGAACACAGATACGCAGTATTTT.

This clone was seen only a few times. CDR3 sequence (DNA): TGCGCCAGCAGCCAACCGACTATTAAGAACTATGGCTACACCTTC. This translates into CASSQPTIKNYGYTF. This sequence joins TRBV4-1 and TRBJ1-2; no clear D. V was shortened by 2 bases and J by 2 bases, with 12 bases between the two germline ends. Per germline, CDR1 MGHRA and CDR2 YSYEKL. The CDR3 spans 15 residues.

In its sample, this clone was seen once. V gene TRBV21-1 combines with J gene TRBJ1-6; TRBD1, the table's D call, was not compared with the DNA. TRBV21-1 is a pseudogene segment. The CDR3 totals 13 residues. In nucleotides, the CDR3 is TGTGCCAGCATCAAGGTAAACATACCACCCCTCCACTTT. It translates to CASIKVNIPPLHF.

CDR3 sequence: CSVEGTVGNEQFF. DNA for the CDR3: TGCAGCGTTGAGGGGACAGTAGGCAATGAGCAGTTCTTC. This sequence joins TRBV29-1 and TRBJ2-1; 7 bases agree with TRBD1. Germline V lookup: CDR1 SQVTM, CDR2 ANQGSEA. The CDR3 loop spans 13 amino acids. V gave up 3 bases and J gave up 6 bases; unmatched junction bases: 5.